These 30 T cell receptor beta chains share one sample of origin, sequenced in a study of neurological immune-mediated disorders. TCRdb recomputed calls from the 5' RACE reads with MiXCR, one row per CDR3 protein. This table holds tens of thousands of distinct CDR3 sequences, less than 5.5% found once. Sequencing was performed on PBMCs. These receptors were taken from a man in his thirties or forties with multiple sclerosis.

This clonotype appeared many times. V usage is TRBV5-6 and J usage is TRBJ2-5; 8 bases are a match to TRBD2. The trim removed 2 bases at V and 5 bases at J, leaving 5 bases unmatched. CDR3 length: 14 amino acids. Germline assignment: CDR1 SGHDT and CDR2 YYEEEE. This CDR3 is CASSFGGVHETQYF. Written as DNA, the CDR3 is TGTGCCAGCAGCTTCGGGGGGGTACACGAGACCCAGTACTTC.

This clonotype was picked up many times. The V and J genes are TRBV5-1 and TRBJ2-1; tentative D call: TRBD1 (6 bases). CDR1 and CDR2 (germline): SGHRS, YFSETQ. This CDR3 spans 13 amino acids. Trimming removed 4 bases from V and 9 bases from J, with 14 bases in between. The DNA for the CDR3 is TGCGCCAGCAGCCACAGGGATCAGGGTGAGCAGTTCTTC. Translating it yields CASSHRDQGEQFF.

This clonotype was observed a few times. The CDR3 nucleotides read TGTGCCAGCAGTTCCAGGGGGGGGCGAGGCTATGGCTACACCTTC. As protein: CASSSRGGRGYGYTF. The gene calls are TRBV12-3 or TRBV12-4 and TRBJ1-2, with 7 bases that match TRBD1. The length of the CDR3 is 15 residues. Trimming at V came to 4 bases and at J to 4 bases, leaving 9 bases not matched to a gene.

This clonotype was seen ten or more times. The chain uses TRBV12-3 or TRBV12-4 and TRBJ1-5; the D gene is possibly TRBD1 (5 bases). With 2 bases removed from V and 1 base from J, the gap between germline ends came to 9 bases. The CDR3 has 15 amino acids. CDR3 in amino acids: CASSLSGSSNQPQHF. CDR3 sequence (DNA): TGTGCCAGCAGTTTATCAGGGTCCAGCAATCAGCCCCAGCATTTT.

This clonotype was seen repeatedly, ten times or more. The chain joins TRBV7-9 to TRBJ1-5, with 7 bases lining up with TRBD1. Trimming cost V 5 bases and J 5 bases; bases outside gene matches: 6. Germline V gene data show CDR1 as SEHNR and CDR2 as FQNEAQ (reference sequence). The CDR3 is 14 amino acids. The CDR3 spells CASSLGQADQPQHF. As DNA, the CDR3 is TGTGCCAGCAGCCTAGGACAGGCGGATCAGCCCCAGCATTTT.

This clonotype showed up many times. This chain connects TRBV10-3 to TRBJ2-7; D tentatively reads TRBD1 or TRBD2 (5 bases each). The CDR3 length is 14 residues. The germline V and J ends were trimmed by 4 bases and 6 bases, with 16 bases remaining between them. Germline loops: CDR1 ENHRY, CDR2 SYGVKD. CDR3 in DNA: TGTGCCATCAGTGGGACCGGGAAGGGGCTCGAGCAGTACTTC. This sequence encodes CAISGTGKGLEQYF.

This clonotype was counted ten times or more. The V gene is TRBV5-1, the J gene TRBJ2-6, with 7 bases aligning to TRBD1. J lost 2 bases, V lost 6 bases, and 5 bases had no gene match. This CDR3 is 15 amino acids long. Germline V CDR1 and CDR2: SGHRS, YFSETQ. CDR3 nucleotides: TGCGCCAGCACCACAGGGGACCCTGGGGCCAACGTCCTGACTTTC. Its protein product is CASTTGDPGANVLTF.

This clonotype came up a few times. J is TRBJ1-2 and V is TRBV6-1; 8 bases match TRBD1. CDR1 and CDR2 (germline): MNHNS, SASEGT. Trimming removed 2 bases from V and 5 bases from J; junction bases left unmatched: 4. This CDR3 spans 14 amino acids. DNA for the CDR3: TGTGCCAGCAGTGAAAGCAGGGGGCCATATGGCTACACCTTC. As protein: CASSESRGPYGYTF.

Many counts were recorded for this clonotype. V is TRBV15 and J is TRBJ1-2; D call uncertain. Germline CDR1 and CDR2: LNHNV and YYDKDF (reference sequence). The CDR3 extends over 13 amino acids. V lost 0 bases and J lost 5, with 7 bases in between. DNA for the CDR3: TGTGCCACCAGCAGAGATATGGGTTATGGCTACACCTTC. Protein sequence: CATSRDMGYGYTF. Combining the CDR3 with reference TRBV15 and TRBJ1-2 gives the whole variable domain DAMVIQNPRYQVTQFGKPVTLSCSQTLNHNVMYWYQQKSSQAPKLLFHYYDKDFNNEADTPDNFQSRRPNTSFCFLDIRSPGLGDTAMYLCATSRDMGYGYTFGSGTRLTVV.

This clonotype has at least ten counts. The chain links TRBV29-1 to TRBJ1-1, with D unresolved. CDR3 length: 14 residues. V was pared by 0 bases and J by 1 base, with 9 bases between. Germline V gene data show CDR1 as SQVTM and CDR2 as ANQGSEA. This CDR3 reads CSVEDSYWNTEAFF. The CDR3 nucleotides read TGCAGCGTTGAAGATTCCTACTGGAACACTGAAGCTTTCTTT.

This clonotype has ten or more counts. The V gene is TRBV18, the J gene TRBJ1-1, with D perhaps matching TRBD1 (5 bases). The CDR3 totals 13 residues. Germline assignment: CDR1 KGHSH and CDR2 LQKENI. Trimming shortened V by 8 bases and J by 3 bases, and 13 bases separated the two germline ends. The CDR3 region has the DNA TGTGCCAGCGGTCAGGGTGGAGACACTGAAGCTTTCTTT. Protein product: CASGQGGDTEAFF.

This clonotype was counted many times. The chain is built from TRBV18 and TRBJ2-2; 7 bases map to TRBD1. Germline-derived CDR1 and CDR2 are KGHSH and LQKENI. V shed 6 bases, J shed 4 bases, and the junction held 8 bases outside the gene matches. This CDR3 is 15 amino acids long. The CDR3 DNA follows: TGTGCCAGCTCGCGACAGGGCGGAACCACCGGGGAGCTGTTTTTT. Its translation is CASSRQGGTTGELFF. The complete variable domain, with remaining parts taken from reference TRBV18 and TRBJ2-2, reads NAGVMQNPRHLVRRRGQEARLRCSPMKGHSHVYWYRQLPEEGLKFMVYLQKENIIDESGMPKERFSAEFPKEGPSILRIQQVVRGDSAAYFCASSRQGGTTGELFFGEGSRLTVL.

A remark on this clonotype: One end of the junction is discordant with germline, which a read error may explain. The rearrangement uses TRBV15 and TRBJ1-6; D unclear. CDR3 length: 13 amino acids. Germline CDR1 reads LNHNV; CDR2 reads YYDKDF (reference sequence). CDR3 protein: CATSRVGVSPLNF. The DNA of the CDR3 is TGTGCCACCAGCAGAGTTGGGGTTTCACCCCTCAACTTT.

This clonotype was detected many times. The gene calls are TRBV15 and TRBJ1-1; weak D call: TRBD1 (5 bases). Germline V gives CDR1 LNHNV, CDR2 YYDKDF (reference sequence). Trimming took 5 bases from V and 4 from J, leaving 14 bases between them. This CDR3 region has 14 residues. CDR3 amino acids: CATSPAGGGTEAFF. The CDR3 DNA sequence: TGTGCCACCAGCCCCGCCGGGGGAGGCACTGAAGCTTTCTTT.

This clonotype was observed many times. The chain recombines TRBV5-1 with TRBJ1-6, with a weak D call TRBD1 (5 bases). The CDR3 is 15 residues long. From germline, CDR1 is SGHRS and CDR2 YFSETQ. The V end lost 5 bases, the J end lost 9 bases, and 18 bases lay between the germline ends. The CDR3 nucleotides are TGCGCCAGCAGTTTCGGGACCGGGACCCCTTCACCCCTCCACTTT. This gives the protein CASSFGTGTPSPLHF.

This clonotype occurred many times. CDR3 sequence reads: CASSFQVGGDDGYTF. The CDR3 nucleotides read TGCGCCAGCAGCTTCCAGGTCGGAGGGGACGATGGCTACACCTTC. This rearrangement joins TRBV5-1 to TRBJ1-2; D is perhaps TRBD1 (5 bases). The CDR3 sequence is 15 residues long. V lost 2 bases and J lost 6, with 17 bases in between. Germline values: CDR1 SGHRS, CDR2 YFSETQ.

This clonotype was counted ten times or more. This sequence joins TRBV5-1 and TRBJ2-7; 8 bases line up with TRBD1. V dropped 4 bases and J dropped 0; count of bases not matched to a gene: 3. Germline CDR1 and CDR2: SGHRS and YFSETQ. The CDR3 has 14 amino acids. In nucleotides, the CDR3 is TGCGCCAGCAGCCCCGGACAGGGCTCCTACGAGCAGTACGTC. It codes for CASSPGQGSYEQYV.

This clonotype was recorded many times. V usage is TRBV5-6 and J usage is TRBJ1-1; no firm D call. The CDR3 is made up of 14 amino acids. From germline, CDR1 is SGHDT and CDR2 YYEEEE. Trimming stripped 3 bases from V and 7 bases from J, with 16 bases between. DNA of the CDR3: TGTGCCAGCAGCTCGGGAGGCTCCATCGGTGAAGCTTTCTTT. Translated, it gives CASSSGGSIGEAFF.

The chain recombines TRBV6-5 with TRBJ1-2; tentative D call: TRBD1 (6 bases). Germline V gives CDR1 MNHEY, CDR2 SVGAGI. Deletions cut 0 bases from V and 0 bases from J, with 8 bases between. The CDR3 contains 15 residues. This CDR3 reads CASSYSGGPNYGYTF. CDR3 nucleotides: TGTGCCAGCAGTTACTCGGGGGGCCCTAACTATGGCTACACCTTC.

In its sample, this clonotype was seen many times. The CDR3 loop reads CASSLGHNLNEQYF. CDR3 in DNA: TGTGCCAGCTCCCTGGGACATAACTTAAACGAGCAGTACTTC. The rearrangement joins TRBV28 to TRBJ2-7; the D gene is possibly TRBD1 (6 bases). The V and J ends lost 8 bases and 5 bases respectively, with 19 bases between them. The CDR3 contains 14 residues. Germline V gene lookup returns CDR1 MDHEN and CDR2 SYDVKM. The full variable domain, with the rest looked up from reference TRBV28 and TRBJ2-7, is DVKVTQSSRYLVKRTGEKVFLECVQDMDHENMFWYRQDPGLGLRLIYFSYDVKMKEKGDIPEGYSVSREKKERFSLILESASTNQTSMYLCASSLGHNLNEQYFGPGTRLTVT.

In this sample, this clonotype turned up a few times. V gene TRBV6-5 combines with J gene TRBJ1-1; D is unresolved. This CDR3 comprises 14 residues. The ends were cut back, 2 bases at V and 4 bases at J, with 11 bases in the middle. CDR1 and CDR2 (germline): MNHEY, SVGAGI. The CDR3 loop is CASSYRGAVTEAFF. CDR3 bases: TGTGCCAGCAGTTACCGGGGTGCGGTCACTGAAGCTTTCTTT.

This clonotype was seen repeatedly, ten times or more. The chain employs TRBV12-3 or TRBV12-4 and TRBJ1-1; 7 nucleotides line up with TRBD1. The CDR3 runs to 15 residues. V lost 4 bases and J lost 5; bases outside the gene matches: 10. Written as DNA, the CDR3 is TGTGCCAGCAGTTCCCGGACAGGTGGGCCGACTGAAGCTTTCTTT. Translation: CASSSRTGGPTEAFF.

At least ten counts were recorded for this clonotype. The V gene is TRBV5-5, the J gene TRBJ2-7; D unresolved. CDR3 length: 13 residues. Germline V gene sequence: CDR1 SGHKS, CDR2 YYEKEE (reference sequence). V gave up 4 bases and J gave up 1 base, with 9 bases separating them. CDR3 sequence (DNA): TGTGCCAGCAGCCCCCCACGATCCTACGAGCAGTACTTC. Its protein is CASSPPRSYEQYF.

This clonotype appeared many times. This chain links TRBV18 with TRBJ1-2; TRBD1 agrees at 9 bases. The V segment lost 6 bases and the J segment 8 bases; nucleotides outside the gene matches: 13. From germline, CDR1 is KGHSH and CDR2 LQKENI. There are 15 residues in the CDR3. The CDR3 DNA sequence: TGTGCCAGCTCGGCACAAGGGACAGGGCTATCGGGCTACACCTTC. Translated: CASSAQGTGLSGYTF.

This clonotype was observed at least ten times. V and J are TRBV10-2 and TRBJ1-4; D unclear. Deletions cut 6 bases from V and 2 bases from J, with 10 bases between. CDR1 WSHSY and CDR2 SAAADI come from the germline V gene. This CDR3 is built from 14 residues. CDR3 DNA: TGCGCCAGCAGACCGGGAAGGACTAATGAAAAACTGTTTTTT. Residues: CASRPGRTNEKLFF.

This clonotype was picked up many times. This chain joins TRBV12-3 or TRBV12-4 and TRBJ1-2; 7 nucleotides line up with TRBD1. The CDR3 is 13 amino acids. Trimming removed 5 bases from V and 4 bases from J; junction bases left unmatched: 4. As DNA, the CDR3 is TGTGCCAGCAGTGAGGGACAGAGCTATGGCTACACCTTC. Translating it yields CASSEGQSYGYTF.

This clonotype was recorded many times. The genes are TRBV5-1 and TRBJ1-4, with TRBD1 identical over 8 bases. Germline CDR1 is SGHRS and CDR2 is YFSETQ. The CDR3 loop spans 16 amino acids. The junction had 8 bases not matched to a gene; V was cut back by 3 bases and J by 4 bases. CDR3 nucleotides: TGCGCCAGCAGCTACGTCCCGGGACAGGTTAATGAAAAACTGTTTTTT. The encoded protein is CASSYVPGQVNEKLFF.

This clonotype was picked up many times. The rearrangement links TRBV10-3 to TRBJ2-3; D may correspond to TRBD1 or TRBD2 (5 bases each). CDR1 and CDR2 (germline): ENHRY, SYGVKD. Trimming pared 6 bases from V and 2 bases from J, leaving 12 bases between. There are 14 residues in the CDR3. CDR3 DNA sequence: TGTGCCATCAGCGCCCGGGACGTCACAGATACGCAGTATTTT. This encodes CAISARDVTDTQYF.

This clonotype showed up many times. The chain is built from TRBV20-1 and TRBJ1-1, with no clear D. V shed 3 bases and J shed 1 base, with 21 bases lying between them. This CDR3 spans 17 amino acids. The germline V gene has CDR1 DFQATT and CDR2 SNEGSKA (reference sequence). The CDR3 protein is CSASPSRGSVANTEAFF. CDR3 DNA sequence: TGCAGTGCTAGCCCCAGTCGTGGGTCTGTGGCGAACACTGAAGCTTTCTTT.

This clonotype was detected ten times or more. This rearrangement joins TRBV14 to TRBJ2-1; D gene ambiguous. CDR1 and CDR2 (germline): SGHDN, FVKESK. The V end was cut by 6 bases, the J end by 0 bases, with 9 bases between. The CDR3 extends over 14 amino acids. CDR3 in DNA: TGTGCCAGCAGTCGGAGAGGCTCCTACAATGAGCAGTTCTTC. Translating gives CASSRRGSYNEQFF.